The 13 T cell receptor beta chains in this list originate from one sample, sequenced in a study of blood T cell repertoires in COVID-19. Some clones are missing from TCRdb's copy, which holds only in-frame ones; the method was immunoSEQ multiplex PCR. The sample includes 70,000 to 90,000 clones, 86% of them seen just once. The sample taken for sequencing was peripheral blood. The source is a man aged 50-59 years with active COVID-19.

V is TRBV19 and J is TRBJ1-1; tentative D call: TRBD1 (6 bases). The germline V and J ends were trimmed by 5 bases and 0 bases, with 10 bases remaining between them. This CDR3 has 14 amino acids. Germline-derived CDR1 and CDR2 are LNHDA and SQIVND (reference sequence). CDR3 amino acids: CASSGQSLNTEAFF. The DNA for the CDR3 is TGTGCCAGTAGTGGACAGAGCTTGAACACTGAAGCTTTCTTT. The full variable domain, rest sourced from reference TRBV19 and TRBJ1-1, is DGGITQSPKYLFRKEGQNVTLSCEQNLNHDAMYWYRQDPGQGLRLIYYSQIVNDFQKGDIAEGYSVSREKKESFPLTVTSAQKNPTAFYLCASSGQSLNTEAFFGQGTRLTVV.

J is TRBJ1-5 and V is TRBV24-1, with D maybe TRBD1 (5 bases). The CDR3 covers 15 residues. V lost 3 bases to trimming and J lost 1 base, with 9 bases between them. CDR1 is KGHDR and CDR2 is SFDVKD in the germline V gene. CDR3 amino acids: CATSDPRTSNQPQHF. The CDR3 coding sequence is TGTGCCACCAGTGATCCCCGGACAAGCAATCAGCCCCAGCATTTT.

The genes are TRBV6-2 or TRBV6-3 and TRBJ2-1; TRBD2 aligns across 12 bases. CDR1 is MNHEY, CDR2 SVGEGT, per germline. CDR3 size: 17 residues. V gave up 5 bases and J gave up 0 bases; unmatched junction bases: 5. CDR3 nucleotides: TGTGCCAGCAGTAGGCTAGCGGGAGGGCCCTCCTACAATGAGCAGTTCTTC. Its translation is CASSRLAGGPSYNEQFF.

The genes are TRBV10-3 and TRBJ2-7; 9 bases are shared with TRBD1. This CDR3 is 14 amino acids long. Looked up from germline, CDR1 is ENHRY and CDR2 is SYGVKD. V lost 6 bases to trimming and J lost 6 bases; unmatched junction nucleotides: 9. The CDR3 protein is CAISDLTGGLEQYF. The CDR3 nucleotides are TGTGCCATCAGCGACTTAACAGGGGGCCTCGAGCAGTACTTC.

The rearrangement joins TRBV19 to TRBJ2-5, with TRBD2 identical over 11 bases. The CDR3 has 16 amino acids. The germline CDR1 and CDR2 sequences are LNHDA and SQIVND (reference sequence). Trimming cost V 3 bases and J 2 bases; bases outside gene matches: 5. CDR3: CASSIGLAGGQETQYF. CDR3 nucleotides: TGTGCCAGTAGTATCGGCCTAGCGGGGGGTCAAGAGACCCAGTACTTC.

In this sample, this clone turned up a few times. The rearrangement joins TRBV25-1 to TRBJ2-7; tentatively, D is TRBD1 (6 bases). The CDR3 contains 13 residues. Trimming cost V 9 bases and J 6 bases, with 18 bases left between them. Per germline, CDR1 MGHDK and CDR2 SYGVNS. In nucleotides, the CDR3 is TGTGCCAGGGTGACAGGCTACTCGGGCGAGCAGTACTTC. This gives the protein CARVTGYSGEQYF.

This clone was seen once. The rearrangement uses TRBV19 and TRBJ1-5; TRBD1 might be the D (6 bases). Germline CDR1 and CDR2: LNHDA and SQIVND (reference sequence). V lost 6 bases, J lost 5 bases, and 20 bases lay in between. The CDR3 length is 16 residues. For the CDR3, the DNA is TGTGCCAGTAGCCATGGGTCGTGGCAGGGGCATCAGCCCCAGCATTTT. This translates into CASSHGSWQGHQPQHF.

The CDR3 loop is CASSYTRDRGSVLKQYF. The CDR3 region has the DNA TGCGCCAGCAGCTACACCCGGGACAGGGGATCGGTGCTCAAGCAGTATTTT. The chain employs TRBV5-1 and TRBJ2-3; 10 bases agree with TRBD1. The CDR3 loop spans 17 amino acids. Germline CDR1 reads SGHRS; CDR2 reads YFSETQ. With V trimmed by 3 bases and J by 11 bases, 18 bases remained unmatched.

The CDR3 loop reads CASSSGPGQQETQYF. The CDR3 DNA reads TGTGCCAGCAGCTCGGGCCCAGGGCAGCAGGAGACCCAGTACTTC. The gene calls are TRBV7-2 and TRBJ2-5; perhaps TRBD1 as D (5 bases). The CDR3 length is 15 residues. Looked up from germline, CDR1 is SGHTA and CDR2 is FQGNSA. V lost 4 bases to trimming and J lost 5 bases, with 17 bases between them. Full variable domain (remainder filled in from reference TRBV7-2 and TRBJ2-5): GAGVSQSPSNKVTEKGKDVELRCDPISGHTALYWYRQSLGQGLEFLIYFQGNSAPDKSGLPSDRFSAERTGGSVSTLTIQRTQQEDSAVYLCASSSGPGQQETQYFGPGTRLLVL.

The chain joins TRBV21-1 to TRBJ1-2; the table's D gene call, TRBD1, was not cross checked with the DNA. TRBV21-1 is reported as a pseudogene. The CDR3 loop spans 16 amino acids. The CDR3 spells CASSKGRDRSPYGYTF. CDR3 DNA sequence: TGTGCCAGCAGCAAAGGGCGGGACAGATCACCCTATGGCTACACCTTC.

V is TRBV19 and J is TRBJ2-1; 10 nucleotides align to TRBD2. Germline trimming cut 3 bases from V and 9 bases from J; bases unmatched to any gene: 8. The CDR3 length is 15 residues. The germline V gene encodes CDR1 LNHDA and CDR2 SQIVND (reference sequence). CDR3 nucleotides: TGTGCCAGTAGTATCCTAGCGGGAGTAGACGGTGAGCAGTTCTTC. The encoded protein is CASSILAGVDGEQFF.

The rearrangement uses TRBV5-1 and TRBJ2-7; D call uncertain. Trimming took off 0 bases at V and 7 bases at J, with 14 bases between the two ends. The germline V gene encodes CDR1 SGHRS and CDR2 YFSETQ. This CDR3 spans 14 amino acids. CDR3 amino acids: CASSLGAGSEEQYF. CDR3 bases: TGCGCCAGCAGCTTGGGGGCAGGATCTGAGGAGCAGTACTTC.

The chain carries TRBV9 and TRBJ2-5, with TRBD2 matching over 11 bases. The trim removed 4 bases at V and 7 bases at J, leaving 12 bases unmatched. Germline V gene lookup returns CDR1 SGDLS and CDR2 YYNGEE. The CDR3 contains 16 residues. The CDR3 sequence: CASSPGLAGQLGTQYF. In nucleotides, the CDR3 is TGTGCCAGCAGCCCCGGACTAGCGGGCCAGCTGGGGACCCAGTACTTC.